This T cell receptor (beta chain) was sequenced in a study of CD8+ T cells in alopecia areata. As to this clone: Antigen specificity is unknown.

The CDR3 extends over 13 amino acids. Germline V gives CDR1 SGHRS, CDR2 YFSETQ. The ends were cut back, 4 bases at V and 5 bases at J, with 12 bases in the middle. Study conclusions and caveats: Elevated clonality characterized lesional scalp relative to normal scalp, particularly in alopecia totalis/universalis. Scalp sequencing captures resident alphabeta T cells of normal skin too.

TCR sequencing used cDNA made by reverse transcription of extracted RNA. Generated by immunoSEQ multiplex PCR, the TCRdb table keeps only in-frame clones and is missing some. The table records approximately 150,000 clones, 50% to 60% of them present only once. Separation by sorting yielded CD4+ and CD8+ T cells from PBMCs. The sequenced sample consisted of CD4+ T cells sorted from blood. The V gene is TRBV5-1, the J gene TRBJ2-5; D possibly uses TRBD1 or TRBD2 (5 bases each). The receptor's source is a human donor in good health. This CDR3 is CASSLGGDETQYF. In nucleotides, the CDR3 is TGCGCCAGCAGCCTTGGGGGAGATGAGACCCAGTACTTC.